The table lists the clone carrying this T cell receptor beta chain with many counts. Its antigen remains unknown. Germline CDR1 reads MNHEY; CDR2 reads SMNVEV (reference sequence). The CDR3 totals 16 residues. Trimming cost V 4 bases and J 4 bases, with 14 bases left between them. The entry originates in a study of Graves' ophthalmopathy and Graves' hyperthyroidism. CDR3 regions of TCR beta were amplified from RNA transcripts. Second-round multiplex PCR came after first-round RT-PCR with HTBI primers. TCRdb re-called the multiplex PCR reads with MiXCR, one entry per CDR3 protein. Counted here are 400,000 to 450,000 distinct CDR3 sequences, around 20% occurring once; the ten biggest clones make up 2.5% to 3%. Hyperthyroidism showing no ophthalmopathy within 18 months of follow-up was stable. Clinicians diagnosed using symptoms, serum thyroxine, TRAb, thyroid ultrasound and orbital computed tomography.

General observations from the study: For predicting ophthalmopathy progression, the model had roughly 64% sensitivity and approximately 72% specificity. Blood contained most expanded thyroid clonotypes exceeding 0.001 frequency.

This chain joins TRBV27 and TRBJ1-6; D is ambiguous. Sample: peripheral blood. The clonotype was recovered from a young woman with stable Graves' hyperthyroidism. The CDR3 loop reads CASSSPGPRYNSPLHF. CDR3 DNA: TGTGCCAGCAGTTCTCCGGGTCCGCGTTATAATTCACCCCTCCACTTT.